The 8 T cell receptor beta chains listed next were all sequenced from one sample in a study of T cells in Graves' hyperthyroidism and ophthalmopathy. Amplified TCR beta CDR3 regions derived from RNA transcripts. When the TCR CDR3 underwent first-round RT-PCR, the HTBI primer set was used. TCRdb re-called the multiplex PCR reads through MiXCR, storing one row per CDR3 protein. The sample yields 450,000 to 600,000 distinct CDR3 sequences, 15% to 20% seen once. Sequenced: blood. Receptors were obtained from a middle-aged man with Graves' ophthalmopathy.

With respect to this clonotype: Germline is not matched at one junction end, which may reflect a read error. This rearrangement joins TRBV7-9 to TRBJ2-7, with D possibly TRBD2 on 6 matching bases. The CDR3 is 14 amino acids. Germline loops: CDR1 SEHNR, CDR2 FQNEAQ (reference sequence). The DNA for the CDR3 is TGTGCCAGCAGCCTAGCGACAGCATACGACGAGCAGTACTTC. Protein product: CASSLATAYDEQYF.

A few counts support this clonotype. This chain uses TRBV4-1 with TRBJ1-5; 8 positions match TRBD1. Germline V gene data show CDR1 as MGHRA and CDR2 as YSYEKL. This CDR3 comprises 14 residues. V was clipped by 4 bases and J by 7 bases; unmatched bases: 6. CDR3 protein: CASSRQGAGQPQHF. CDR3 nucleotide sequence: TGCGCCAGCAGCCGTCAGGGGGCTGGCCAGCCCCAGCATTTT.

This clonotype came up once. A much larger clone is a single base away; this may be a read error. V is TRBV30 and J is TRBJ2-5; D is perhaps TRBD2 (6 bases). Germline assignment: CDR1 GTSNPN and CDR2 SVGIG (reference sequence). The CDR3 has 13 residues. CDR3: CAWSRTIGETQHF. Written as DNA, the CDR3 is TGTGCCTGGAGCCGGACTATAGGCGAGACCCAGCACTTC. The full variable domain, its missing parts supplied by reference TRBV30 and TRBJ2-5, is SQTIHQWPATLVQPVGSPLSLECTVEGTSNPNLYWYRQAAGRGLQLLFYSVGIGQISSEVPQNLSASRPQDRQFILSSKKLLLSDSGFYLCAWSRTIGETQHFGPGTRLLVL.

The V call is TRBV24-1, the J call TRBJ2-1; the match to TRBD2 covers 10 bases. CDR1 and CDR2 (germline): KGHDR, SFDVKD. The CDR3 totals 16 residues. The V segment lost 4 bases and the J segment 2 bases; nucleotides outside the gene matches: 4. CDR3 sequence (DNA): TGTGCCACCAGTGACGTAGCGGGAGGTCCCTACAATGAGCAGTTCTTC. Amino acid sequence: CATSDVAGGPYNEQFF.

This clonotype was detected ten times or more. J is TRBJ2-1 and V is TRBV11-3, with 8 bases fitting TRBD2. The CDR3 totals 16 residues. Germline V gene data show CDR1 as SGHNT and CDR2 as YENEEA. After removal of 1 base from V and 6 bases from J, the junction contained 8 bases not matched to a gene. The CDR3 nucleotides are TGTGCCAGCAGCTTAGGAGGCGGGAGGCCCCTCAATGAGCAGTTCTTC. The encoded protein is CASSLGGGRPLNEQFF. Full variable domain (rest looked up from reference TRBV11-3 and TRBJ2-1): EAGVVQSPRYKIIEKKQPVAFWCNPISGHNTLYWYLQNLGQGPELLIRYENEEAVDDSQLPKDRFSAERLKGVDSTLKIQPAELGDSAVYLCASSLGGGRPLNEQFFGPGTRLTVL.

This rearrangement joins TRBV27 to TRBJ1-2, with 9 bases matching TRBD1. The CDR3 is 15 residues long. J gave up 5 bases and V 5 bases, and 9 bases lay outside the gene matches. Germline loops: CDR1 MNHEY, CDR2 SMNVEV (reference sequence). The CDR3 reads CASSPALDRGYGYTF. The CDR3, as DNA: TGTGCCAGCAGTCCCGCCCTGGACAGGGGATATGGCTACACCTTC.

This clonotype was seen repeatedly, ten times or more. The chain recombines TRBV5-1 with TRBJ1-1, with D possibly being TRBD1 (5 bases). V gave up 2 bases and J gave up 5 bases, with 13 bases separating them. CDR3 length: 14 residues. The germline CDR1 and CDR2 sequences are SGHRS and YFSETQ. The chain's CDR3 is CASSFNGGGTEAFF. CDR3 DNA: TGCGCCAGCAGCTTCAACGGTGGGGGAACTGAAGCTTTCTTT.

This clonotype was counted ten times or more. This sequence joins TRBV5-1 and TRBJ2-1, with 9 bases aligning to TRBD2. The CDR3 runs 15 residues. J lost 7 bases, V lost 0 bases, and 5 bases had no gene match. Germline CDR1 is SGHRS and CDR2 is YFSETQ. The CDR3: CASSLASGVRNEQFF. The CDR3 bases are TGCGCCAGCAGCTTGGCTAGCGGGGTACGAAATGAGCAGTTCTTC.